Below, 13 T cell receptor beta chains from the same sample are listed, as sequenced in a study of T cell responses to AZD1222 COVID-19 vaccine. Some clones are missing from TCRdb's copy, which holds only in-frame ones; the method was immunoSEQ multiplex PCR. The sample lists over 80,000 clones; roughly 90% were seen once. This sample comprised peripheral blood, obtained 28 days after the second AZD1222 dose. These receptors were obtained from an adult who received the AZD1222 COVID-19 vaccine.

This clone was seen once. J is TRBJ1-3 and V is TRBV6-1; no reliable D call. The V gene lost 1 base and the J gene lost 0 bases, with 10 bases spanning the gap. Germline values: CDR1 MNHNS, CDR2 SASEGT. The CDR3 is 16 amino acids. In DNA, the CDR3 is TGTGCCAGCAGTGAAGGGGGAACCTACTCTGGAAACACCATATATTTT. Protein product: CASSEGGTYSGNTIYF.

This chain uses TRBV5-4 with TRBJ1-1, with a possible D match to TRBD1 (5 bases). The V and J ends lost 3 bases and 3 bases respectively, with 15 bases between them. Germline V gene data show CDR1 as SGHNT and CDR2 as YYREEE (reference sequence). The CDR3 extends over 15 amino acids. CDR3: CASSSSQGGDTEAFF. CDR3 in DNA: TGTGCCAGCAGCTCTTCCCAGGGTGGGGACACTGAAGCTTTCTTT.

This clone was counted between two and nine times. The chain recombines TRBV7-2 with TRBJ1-3, with 7 bases that match TRBD1. Trimming removed 2 bases from V and 2 bases from J; junction bases left unmatched: 12. Germline V gene data show CDR1 as SGHTA and CDR2 as FQGNSA. This CDR3 is built from 18 residues. The CDR3 DNA follows: TGTGCCAGCAGCTTAAATAATATAGACAGGGTCGCTGGAAACACCATATATTTT. Translated, it gives CASSLNNIDRVAGNTIYF.

This clone was picked up one time. This chain's CDR3 is CASSILVAGTNEQFF. CDR3 nucleotide sequence: TGTGCCAGTAGTATTTTGGTAGCGGGCACTAATGAGCAGTTCTTC. The chain employs TRBV19 and TRBJ2-1, with 7 nucleotides matching TRBD2. Trimming removed 3 bases from V and 7 bases from J; junction bases left unmatched: 9. Germline assignment: CDR1 LNHDA and CDR2 SQIVND (reference sequence). This CDR3 comprises 15 residues.

The J gene is TRBJ2-2, the V gene TRBV11-3; 9 nucleotides align to TRBD2. The CDR3 has 14 residues. The germline V gene has CDR1 SGHNT and CDR2 YENEEA. Germline trimming cut 3 bases from V and 7 bases from J; bases unmatched to any gene: 3. In DNA, the CDR3 is TGTGCCAGCAGCTTGCGGGAGGGCCACGGGGAGCTGTTTTTT. The encoded protein is CASSLREGHGELFF. Based on the CDR3 plus reference TRBV11-3 and TRBJ2-2, the full variable domain is EAGVVQSPRYKIIEKKQPVAFWCNPISGHNTLYWYLQNLGQGPELLIRYENEEAVDDSQLPKDRFSAERLKGVDSTLKIQPAELGDSAVYLCASSLREGHGELFFGEGSRLTVL.

V and J are TRBV24-1 and TRBJ1-5; D remains ambiguous. This CDR3 is built from 15 residues. The V end lost 4 bases, the J end lost 1 base, and 10 bases lay between the germline ends. The germline CDR1 and CDR2 sequences are KGHDR and SFDVKD. Here the CDR3 reads CATSESGRSNQPQHF. The CDR3 nucleotides are TGTGCCACCAGTGAGAGCGGAAGGAGCAATCAGCCCCAGCATTTT.

The rearrangement links TRBV5-1 to TRBJ2-3, with TRBD2 matching 7 bases. Germline values: CDR1 SGHRS, CDR2 YFSETQ. Unmatched junction bases numbered 8, after V lost 5 bases and J lost 2 bases. The CDR3 consists of 15 residues. The CDR3 region has the DNA TGCGCCAGCAGGGAGCCTAGCGGAATCACAGATACGCAGTATTTT. The encoded protein is CASREPSGITDTQYF.

V gene TRBV14 combines with J gene TRBJ2-3, with 8 bases identical to TRBD2. J lost 0 bases, V lost 7 bases, and 3 bases had no gene match. Germline V lookup: CDR1 SGHDN, CDR2 FVKESK. This CDR3 has 14 residues. CDR3 DNA: TGTGCCAGCACGGGGGGGTTGAGCACAGATACGCAGTATTTT. Amino acids: CASTGGLSTDTQYF.

This chain joins TRBV28 and TRBJ1-1; D is unresolved. Trimming stripped 5 bases from V and 0 bases from J, with 4 bases between. The CDR3 spans 12 residues. In germline, CDR1 is MDHEN, CDR2 SYDVKM. CDR3 sequence reads: CASSIMNTEAFF. For the CDR3, the DNA is TGTGCCAGCAGTATCATGAACACTGAAGCTTTCTTT. Full variable domain (rest looked up from reference TRBV28 and TRBJ1-1): DVKVTQSSRYLVKRTGEKVFLECVQDMDHENMFWYRQDPGLGLRLIYFSYDVKMKEKGDIPEGYSVSREKKERFSLILESASTNQTSMYLCASSIMNTEAFFGQGTRLTVV.

The CDR3 spells CASSWGGSGENEQFF. The CDR3 DNA sequence: TGTGCCAGCAGTTGGGGCGGGAGCGGGGAGAATGAGCAGTTCTTC. The chain couples TRBV6-5 to TRBJ2-1; 7 bases fit TRBD2. CDR1 and CDR2 from the germline V gene are MNHEY and SVGAGI. Germline trimming cut 4 bases from V and 7 bases from J; bases unmatched to any gene: 10. The CDR3 spans 15 residues.

The chain employs TRBV24-1 and TRBJ2-2; TRBD1 might be the D (5 bases). CDR3 size: 15 residues. Germline loops: CDR1 KGHDR, CDR2 SFDVKD. The V and J ends lost 4 bases and 0 bases respectively, with 8 bases between them. The CDR3 bases are TGTGCCACCAGTGAGGCAGGGCCGAACACCGGGGAGCTGTTTTTT. This sequence encodes CATSEAGPNTGELFF.

This chain uses TRBV10-2 with TRBJ1-2; D gene ambiguous. V lost 5 bases and J 7 bases, leaving 14 bases between the germline ends. CDR1 WSHSY and CDR2 SAAADI come from the germline V gene. CDR3 length: 13 amino acids. CDR3 sequence reads: CASSPDGVGGYTF. In nucleotides, the CDR3 is TGCGCCAGCAGTCCGGACGGTGTAGGTGGCTACACCTTC.

V gene TRBV28 combines with J gene TRBJ2-7, with a weak D call TRBD1 (6 bases). The CDR3 spans 14 residues. Germline V CDR1 and CDR2: MDHEN, SYDVKM. The ends were cut back, 5 bases at V and 4 bases at J, with 15 bases in the middle. The CDR3 DNA reads TGTGCCAGCAGTCTCGACGGACAGCAATACGAGCAGTACTTC. Translated, it gives CASSLDGQQYEQYF.